What follows is one T cell receptor beta chain and its context. This clone was detected once. The antigen this receptor binds is unknown. Nothing much larger sits one base from this clone, and base qualities are not available. As encoded in the germline V gene, CDR1 is SGHRS while CDR2 is YFSETQ. V is cut by 0 bases and J by 6 bases, and the space between the germline ends is 10 bases. Including cysteine and valine, the CDR3 has 13 amino acids. The CDR3 DNA has 39 bases and is translated from base 1. Each collaborating institution followed its own protocols to collect whole blood in K2EDTA tubes. Collaborator samples were shipped for TCRbeta analysis as frozen whole blood, isolated PBMCs, or DNA extracted from either sample type. This sample stems from a study of blood T cell repertoires in COVID-19 (TCRdb year 2020). Regarding the complete study: Samples from collaborators originated in the United States, Italy and Spain and spanned both the acute and convalescent phases of COVID-19. The material from the prospective study consisted of cDNA or gDNA derived from T cells, B-cell-depleted T cells, or PBMCs. Subjects who had been exposed to COVID-19, were actively infected with it, or had recovered from it provided the deeply sampled blood TCRbeta repertoires that made up the dataset. The repertoires were made available in a free public database intended to serve as a resource for research on the immune response to SARS-CoV-2. Samples were obtained from the ongoing ImmuneRACE study (first 160 participants) and from 950 to 1,500 subjects provided by 6 global collaborators. Nearly every sample came with metadata listing a de-identified subject ID, COVID-19 status, age in years and sex. Where available, HLA class I and class II types were taken from metadata supplied by the sample provider and were not determined by assay-based typing.

Overall study outcomes, separate from this receptor: Clinical and demographic metadata were provided uncurated, with the amount varying by source and participant.

TCRbeta CDR3 regions were amplified from genomic DNA by means of the immunoSEQ Assay, a bias-controlled multiplex PCR. In the authors' own workflow: Within the assay, amplification of reference gene primers was used to estimate how many nucleated cells each sample contained. To quantify the absolute abundance of each unique TCRbeta CDR3 rearrangement, sequence reads were collapsed and filtered. For each sample, productive Simpson clonality was calculated by taking the square root of Simpson's diversity index across productive rearrangements. Imported from immuneACCESS, the table was reduced by TCRdb to in-frame sequences with V and J called. These copies leave out some clones; in studies compared against another copy, an unresolved V gene accounts for under half, and the cause of the remainder is not known. The DNA was the basis for D and trimming; V, J and clone size are from that table. The sample table shows about 300,000 clones, and around four fifths are seen once. The top ten constitute approximately 1.3% of the sample.

Recombination linked TRBV5-1 to TRBJ2-7; the D gene cannot be named for sure. The sample consisted of peripheral blood. The origin of this receptor is a woman in her 50s with acute or convalescent COVID-19. At the DNA level, the sequence is TGCGCCAGCAGCTTGGCCCTCGGCGGCGAGCAGTACGTC. Translated, this is CASSLALGGEQYV.